This T cell receptor (beta chain) was observed in a study of cytomegalovirus exposure and HLA in healthy donors. Study as a whole: Later analysis reported that the approximately 120 validation repertoires shared the platform of the approximately 670 first-cohort repertoires. Study-wide points: Reports indicated that the classifier achieved high specificity and sensitivity in diagnosing cytomegalovirus status. Most observed TCR sequences were rare, whereas some public TCRs were detected in many donors. It was around 160 TCR beta chains that were listed as cytomegalovirus-associated.

The CDR3 sequence is 15 residues long. Per the germline V gene, CDR1 is MGHDK and CDR2 is SYGVNS. The trim removed 3 bases at V and 3 bases at J, leaving 2 bases unmatched. This clone appeared many times. The antigen is unknown. This table comes from immunoSEQ multiplex PCR, and its TCRdb copy is limited to in-frame clones, with some not included. The table lists 150,000 to 200,000 clones, over 65% of them singletons. Sequenced: PBMCs. The receptor was derived from a man aged 18 to 29 in good health and CMV-seropositive. The V call is TRBV25-1, the J call TRBJ2-2; 9 bases map to TRBD1. The CDR3 here is CASSDRDRDTGELFF. The CDR3 bases are TGTGCCAGCAGTGACCGGGACAGGGACACCGGGGAGCTGTTTTTT.